These T cell receptor beta chains were read from a single sample in a study of shared clonotypes between healthy human individuals. Profiling relied on immunoSEQ multiplex PCR, and the TCRdb table lists in-frame clones only, not all of them. This sample has about 700,000 clones, with 90% to 95% found just once. Sequenced: naive CD8+ T cells sorted from blood. These receptors were collected from a man aged 30 to 39 in good health. Each CDR3 is given with its conserved first and last residue. Each record gives: J gene, clone size, D gene, V gene, CDR3 DNA, CDR3 protein. The D gene is left open where the match is weak. Some rows have no size entry. The others give once, few or many, or a class for an expanded clone.

J gene: TRBJ2-3; clone size: -; D gene: TRBD2; V gene: TRBV28; CDR3 DNA: TGTGCCAGCAGTATCCCTGGGACTAGCGGAGGAGAGGTCACAGATACGCAGTATTTT; CDR3 protein: CASSIPGTSGGEVTDTQYF
J gene: TRBJ2-3; clone size: -; D gene: -; V gene: TRBV11-2; CDR3 DNA: TGTGCCACGCGTGGGCAGGACCAAAGCACAGATACGCAGTATTTT; CDR3 protein: CATRGQDQSTDTQYF
J gene: TRBJ2-1; clone size: once; D gene: TRBD1; V gene: TRBV27; CDR3 DNA: TGTGCCAGCAGTGCCAGACAGGGTGAATACTTTAATGAGCAGTTCTTC; CDR3 protein: CASSARQGEYFNEQFF
J gene: TRBJ2-3; clone size: -; D gene: -; V gene: TRBV7-9; CDR3 DNA: TGTGCCAGCAGCTTACCTATTTTT; CDR3 protein: CASSLPIF
J gene: TRBJ2-7; clone size: -; D gene: -; V gene: TRBV2; CDR3 DNA: TGTGCCAGCAGTGAAGTCAGGGAATACGAGCAGTACTTC; CDR3 protein: CASSEVREYEQYF
J gene: TRBJ2-7; clone size: -; D gene: -; V gene: TRBV4-3; CDR3 DNA: TGCGCCAGCAGCCAAGCCGTAGTCTCCTACGAGCAGTACTTC; CDR3 protein: CASSQAVVSYEQYF
J gene: TRBJ2-3; clone size: -; D gene: -; V gene: TRBV15; CDR3 DNA: TGTGCCACCAGCGGTTCAATCGGAGTCACAGATACGCAGTATTTT; CDR3 protein: CATSGSIGVTDTQYF
J gene: TRBJ1-5; clone size: -; D gene: -; V gene: TRBV28; CDR3 DNA: TGTGCCAGCAGCCCAATTATACGGAATAATCAGCCCCAGCATTTT; CDR3 protein: CASSPIIRNNQPQHF
J gene: TRBJ2-1; clone size: -; D gene: -; V gene: TRBV7-9; CDR3 DNA: TGTGCCAGCAGCTTAGCCCTAGCCGGTGAGCAGTTCTTC; CDR3 protein: CASSLALAGEQFF
J gene: TRBJ2-1; clone size: -; D gene: -; V gene: TRBV7-9; CDR3 DNA: TGTGCCAGCAGCAAATATGGGGAGCAGTTCTTC; CDR3 protein: CASSKYGEQFF
J gene: TRBJ2-4; clone size: -; D gene: TRBD2; V gene: TRBV14; CDR3 DNA: TGTGCCAGCAGTCCCCCCAGCGGGAGGGCCGAAAACATTCAGTACTTC; CDR3 protein: CASSPPSGRAENIQYF
J gene: TRBJ1-3; clone size: few; D gene: -; V gene: TRBV6-5; CDR3 DNA: TGTGCCAGCAGTTACGGCGGGGGACCGGGAAACACCATATATTTT; CDR3 protein: CASSYGGGPGNTIYF
J gene: TRBJ2-1; clone size: many; D gene: TRBD2; V gene: TRBV11-1; CDR3 DNA: TGTGCCAGCAGTCCACCGGACGCGGGAGCTAATGAGCAGTTCTTC; CDR3 protein: CASSPPDAGANEQFF
J gene: TRBJ2-7; clone size: -; D gene: -; V gene: TRBV7-9; CDR3 DNA: TGTGCCAGCAGCTCAATAGAGAATCAGCAGTACTTC; CDR3 protein: CASSSIENQQYF
J gene: TRBJ2-2; clone size: few; D gene: TRBD2; V gene: TRBV7-2; CDR3 DNA: TGTGTAGGGGAGCGGGAGAGCACCGGGGAGCTGTTTTTT; CDR3 protein: CVGERESTGELFF
J gene: TRBJ2-7; clone size: -; D gene: TRBD2; V gene: TRBV4-1; CDR3 DNA: TGCGCCAGCAGCCAAACCCCCGGACTAGCGGGAGGGGGCGAGCAGTACTTC; CDR3 protein: CASSQTPGLAGGGEQYF
J gene: TRBJ2-1; clone size: -; D gene: -; V gene: TRBV5-5; CDR3 DNA: TGTGCCAGCAGCCCCGCCAATGAGCAGTTCTTC; CDR3 protein: CASSPANEQFF
J gene: TRBJ2-7; clone size: -; D gene: -; V gene: TRBV27; CDR3 DNA: TGTGCCAGCAGTTTTGGTGGGGGAGTCTACGAGCAGTACTTC; CDR3 protein: CASSFGGGVYEQYF
J gene: TRBJ2-3; clone size: -; D gene: TRBD2; V gene: TRBV27; CDR3 DNA: TGTGCCAGCAGTGTACTAGCGGGCCACACAGATACGCAGTATTTT; CDR3 protein: CASSVLAGHTDTQYF
J gene: TRBJ2-1; clone size: -; D gene: -; V gene: TRBV7-2; CDR3 DNA: TGTGCCAGCAGCTTAGGGCTCGGGGCGGGACGATCCTACAATGAGCAGTTCTTC; CDR3 protein: CASSLGLGAGRSYNEQFF
J gene: TRBJ2-4; clone size: -; D gene: TRBD1; V gene: TRBV28; CDR3 DNA: TGTGCCAGCAGAACGACAGGGGGCAGCATTCAGTACTTC; CDR3 protein: CASRTTGGSIQYF
J gene: TRBJ2-1; clone size: -; D gene: -; V gene: TRBV19; CDR3 DNA: TGTGCCAGTAGTAGCATTACAGGCTACAATGAGCAGTTCTTC; CDR3 protein: CASSSITGYNEQFF
J gene: TRBJ2-2; clone size: -; D gene: -; V gene: TRBV5-1; CDR3 DNA: TGCGCCAGCAGCGTGCGACAGGAGAACACCGGGGAGCTGTTTTTT; CDR3 protein: CASSVRQENTGELFF
J gene: TRBJ1-2; clone size: -; D gene: -; V gene: TRBV29-1; CDR3 DNA: TGCAGCGTGTCGGACATCTATGGCTACACCTTC; CDR3 protein: CSVSDIYGYTF
J gene: TRBJ1-4; clone size: -; D gene: -; V gene: TRBV9; CDR3 DNA: TGTGCCAGCAGCGCAGGGAACTCTGCAACTAATGAAAAACTGTTTTTT; CDR3 protein: CASSAGNSATNEKLFF
J gene: TRBJ2-7; clone size: once; D gene: TRBD1; V gene: TRBV4-1; CDR3 DNA: TGCGCCAGCAGCCGGGACAGGGCGTACGAGCAGTACTTC; CDR3 protein: CASSRDRAYEQYF
J gene: TRBJ2-7; clone size: -; D gene: -; V gene: TRBV29-1; CDR3 DNA: TGCAGCGTTCAGGACCCCTACGAGCAGTACTTC; CDR3 protein: CSVQDPYEQYF
J gene: TRBJ2-7; clone size: -; D gene: -; V gene: TRBV28; CDR3 DNA: TGTGCCAGCAGTCTCGGGAGCCACTACGAGCAGTACTTC; CDR3 protein: CASSLGSHYEQYF
J gene: TRBJ2-1; clone size: few; D gene: TRBD2; V gene: TRBV9; CDR3 DNA: TGTGCCAGCAGCCCGGGACTAGCGGGGGTCTCCTACAATGAGCAGTTCTTC; CDR3 protein: CASSPGLAGVSYNEQFF
J gene: TRBJ2-1; clone size: -; D gene: -; V gene: TRBV6-5; CDR3 DNA: TGTGCCAGCAGTTGGTCCGCCGCCGGGGTGAACGATGAGCAGTTCTTC; CDR3 protein: CASSWSAAGVNDEQFF
J gene: TRBJ1-2; clone size: -; D gene: TRBD1; V gene: TRBV11-2; CDR3 DNA: TGTGCCAGCAGCTTAGTTCCAGGGGGCTATGGCTACACCTTC; CDR3 protein: CASSLVPGGYGYTF
J gene: TRBJ2-1; clone size: -; D gene: TRBD2; V gene: TRBV5-5; CDR3 DNA: TGTGCCAGCAGCTTGTTCCCGGGAGGGTCCTCCTACAATGAGCAGTTCTTC; CDR3 protein: CASSLFPGGSSYNEQFF
J gene: TRBJ1-5; clone size: -; D gene: TRBD1; V gene: TRBV4-1; CDR3 DNA: TGCGCCAGCAGCCTCGGGGACAGTCAGCCCCAGCATTTT; CDR3 protein: CASSLGDSQPQHF
J gene: TRBJ2-4; clone size: -; D gene: -; V gene: TRBV21-1; CDR3 DNA: TGTGCCAGCAGCAAAGGAGATAGGTTCATTCAGTACTTC; CDR3 protein: CASSKGDRFIQYF